This T cell receptor (beta chain) comes out of a study of cytomegalovirus exposure and HLA in healthy donors. The overall study: A subsequent analysis reported that the 95 to 150 validation repertoires were produced on the same platform that had also been used for the approximately 710 first-cohort repertoires. Study conclusions and caveats: Usually a TCR sequence was rare, but some public TCRs were found in many donors. It was 160 or so TCR beta chains that were listed as cytomegalovirus-associated. In vitro assays verified that three CMV-associated chains recognized CMV antigens specifically.

Details on this clone: Its antigen is as yet unknown.

Sequencing used immunoSEQ multiplex PCR; TCRdb keeps in-frame clones, though not all of them. The data hold tens of thousands of clones, with over 90% observed a single time. Germline trimming cut 0 bases from V and 0 bases from J; bases unmatched to any gene: 0. Per germline, CDR1 SEHNR and CDR2 FQNEAQ (reference sequence). This CDR3 has 16 amino acids. The chain carries TRBV7-9 and TRBJ2-1; 9 bases are a match to TRBD2. Sequencing used PBMCs. The sequence was obtained from a young woman in good health and CMV-seropositive. The CDR3 reads CASSLAREGSYNEQFF. CDR3 nucleotides: TGTGCCAGCAGCTTAGCGCGGGAGGGCTCCTACAATGAGCAGTTCTTC.